These T cell receptor beta chains were read from a single sample in a study of Ad26.COV2.S vaccination and SARS-CoV-2 variants. Sequencing used immunoSEQ multiplex PCR; TCRdb keeps in-frame clones, though not all of them. The sample lists about 460,000 clones; 80% to 90% were seen once. The sample in question was peripheral blood, obtained in a trial of Ad26.COV2.S vaccine versus placebo. Every receptor here comes from a person aged 18-60 years who received the Ad26.COV2.S COVID-19 vaccine or a placebo. Both conserved end residues are part of each CDR3. D genes are given only for firm matches. A row's size may be missing; if present it is once, few, many or a size class.

>TRBD2|.|TRBV6-1|TRBJ2-1
TGTGCCAGCAGTGGACTAGCGGTTGAACCCTCCTACAATGAGCAGTTCTTC
CASSGLAVEPSYNEQFF
>TRBD2|.|TRBV6-5|TRBJ2-5
TGTGCCAGCAGTTATCTAGCGGAACAAGAGACCCAGTACTTC
CASSYLAEQETQYF
>TRBD2|.|TRBV10-2|TRBJ2-1
TGCGCCAGCAACATAGCGGGCTTGCAGTTCTTC
CASNIAGLQFF
>.|.|TRBV9|TRBJ1-4
TGTGCCAGCAGCGCGGGCCGGTGGGGGGCAACTAATGAAAAACTGTTTTTT
CASSAGRWGATNEKLFF
>TRBD1|.|TRBV2|TRBJ2-2
TGTGCCAGCATCGGGACAGGGGGCATCGGGGAGCTGTTTTTT
CASIGTGGIGELFF
>.|.|TRBV6-6|TRBJ2-7
TGTGCCAGCAGTTACTCGATATACGAGCAGTACTTC
CASSYSIYEQYF
>TRBD2|.|TRBV29-1|TRBJ2-1
TGCAGCGTCCATAGCGGGACGGGGAACAATGAGCAGTTCTTC
CSVHSGTGNNEQFF
>.|.|TRBV5-1|TRBJ2-1
TGCGCCAGCAGCTTCACTATAAATGAGCAGTTCTTC
CASSFTINEQFF
>TRBD2|.|TRBV5-1|TRBJ2-1
TGCGCCAGCAGCTTGGATTGGGAGGGTGAGCAGTTCTTC
CASSLDWEGEQFF
>.|.|TRBV19|TRBJ1-4
TGTGCCAGTAGTGGCACAGCAACTAATGAAAAACTGTTTTTT
CASSGTATNEKLFF
>.|.|TRBV5-1|TRBJ2-7
TGCGCCAGCAGCTGGGGATCACCGCCCTCCTACGAGCAGTACTTC
CASSWGSPPSYEQYF
>TRBD2|.|TRBV7-3|TRBJ2-1
TGTGCCAGCAGCTCATCCGGGACTAGCCGGCCGGGGGAGCAGTTCTTC
CASSSSGTSRPGEQFF
>.|.|TRBV28|TRBJ1-2
TGTGCCAGCAGTGGACAGTCAAGCGGCTACACCTTC
CASSGQSSGYTF
>.|.|TRBV25-1|TRBJ2-2
TGTGCCAGCAGGACGGTCGGCACCGGGGAGCTGTTTTTT
CASRTVGTGELFF
>.|.|TRBV11-1|TRBJ1-1
TGTGCCAGCAGCTTAGACAGTGCGAACACTGAAGCTTTCTTT
CASSLDSANTEAFF
>.|.|TRBV11-2|TRBJ2-5
TGTGCCAGCAGCTTAGAGTGGGGGACCACAGGAGAGACCCAGTACTTC
CASSLEWGTTGETQYF
>.|.|TRBV6-5|TRBJ1-3
TGTGCCAGTGGATCCTCTGGAAACACCATATATTTT
CASGSSGNTIYF
>.|.|TRBV15|TRBJ1-1
TGTGCCACCAGCAGAGAACGGTCGGGGGCGAGCACTGAAGCTTTCTTT
CATSRERSGASTEAFF
>.|once|TRBV5-8|TRBJ2-2
TGTGCCAGCAGCCGTCGCAGGGCGTCGAACACCGGGGAGCTGTTTTTT
CASSRRRASNTGELFF
>TRBD1|.|TRBV13|TRBJ2-4
TGTGCCAGCAGCTTAGGCGGCAGGGGGAACCTAAACATTCAGTACTTC
CASSLGGRGNLNIQYF
>.|.|TRBV5-1|TRBJ1-4
TGCGCCAGCAGCTTGGCTGGGTGGCATGAAAAACTGTTTTTT
CASSLAGWHEKLFF